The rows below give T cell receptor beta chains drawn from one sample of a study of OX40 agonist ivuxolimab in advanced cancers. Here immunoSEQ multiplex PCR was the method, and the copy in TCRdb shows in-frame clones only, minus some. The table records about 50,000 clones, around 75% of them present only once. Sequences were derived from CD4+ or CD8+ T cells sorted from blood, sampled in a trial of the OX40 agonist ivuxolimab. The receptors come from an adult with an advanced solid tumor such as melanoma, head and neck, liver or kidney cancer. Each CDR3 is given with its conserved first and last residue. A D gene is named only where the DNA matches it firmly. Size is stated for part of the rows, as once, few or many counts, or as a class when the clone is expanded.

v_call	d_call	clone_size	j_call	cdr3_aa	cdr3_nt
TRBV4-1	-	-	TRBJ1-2	CASSQALGFNYGYTF	TGCGCCAGCAGCCAAGCCCTGGGATTTAACTATGGCTACACCTTC
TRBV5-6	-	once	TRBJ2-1	CASSLVKGSLGNEQFF	TGTGCCAGCAGCTTAGTAAAGGGGTCCCTTGGCAATGAGCAGTTCTTC
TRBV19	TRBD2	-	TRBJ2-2	CASSNGLAEITGELFF	TGTGCCAGTAGTAACGGACTAGCGGAGATCACCGGGGAGCTGTTTTTT
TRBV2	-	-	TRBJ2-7	CASSLPGSGEQYF	TGTGCCAGCAGCTTGCCTGGGTCTGGCGAGCAGTACTTC
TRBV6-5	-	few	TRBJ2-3	CASSQNTFGTDTQYF	TGTGCCAGCAGTCAGAATACCTTCGGCACAGATACGCAGTATTTT
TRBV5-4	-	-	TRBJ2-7	CASSRGIRDYEQYF	TGTGCCAGCAGCCGAGGAATCAGGGACTACGAGCAGTACTTC
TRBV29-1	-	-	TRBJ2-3	CSVPRWGPDTQYF	TGCAGCGTCCCACGGTGGGGGCCGGATACGCAGTATTTT
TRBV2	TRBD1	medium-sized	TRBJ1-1	CASSGDRGSHRF	TGTGCCAGCAGTGGGGACAGGGGGTCTCATCGCTTT
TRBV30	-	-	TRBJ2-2	CAWSPRLGLGRSNTGELFF	TGTGCCTGGAGCCCCCGTTTGGGGTTGGGGCGTTCGAACACCGGGGAGCTGTTTTTT
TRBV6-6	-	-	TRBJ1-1	CASSPGTWGRAEAFF	TGTGCCAGCAGCCCCGGCACCTGGGGTAGGGCTGAAGCTTTCTTT
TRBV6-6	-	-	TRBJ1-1	CASSYSRGETEAFF	TGTGCCAGCAGTTACTCACGGGGGGAGACTGAAGCTTTCTTT
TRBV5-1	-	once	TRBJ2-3	CASSELRDTQYF	TGCGCCAGCAGCGAACTCCGAGATACGCAGTATTTT
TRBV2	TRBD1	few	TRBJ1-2	CASSGQGFSYGYTF	TGTGCCAGCAGCGGACAGGGCTTCTCCTATGGCTACACCTTC
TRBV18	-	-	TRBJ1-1	CASSGGTAFGTEAFF	TGTGCCAGCTCAGGGGGGACGGCCTTTGGTACTGAAGCTTTCTTT
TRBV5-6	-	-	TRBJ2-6	CASSSTQGHSGANVLTF	TGTGCCAGCAGCTCGACGCAGGGCCATTCTGGGGCCAACGTCCTGACTTTC
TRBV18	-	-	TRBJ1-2	CASSPQGINYGYTF	TGTGCCAGCTCACCACAGGGGATTAACTATGGCTACACCTTC
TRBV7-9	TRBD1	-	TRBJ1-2	CASSSTGSSGYTF	TGTGCCAGCAGCTCGACAGGGTCGAGCGGCTACACCTTC